A single sample gave rise to the 18 T cell receptor beta chains below, sequenced in a study of blood T cell repertoires in COVID-19. Sequenced by immunoSEQ multiplex PCR; TCRdb stores in-frame clones only, minus some. The data hold 160,000 or so clones, with more than 70% observed a single time. Sequenced sample: peripheral blood. Every receptor here comes from a man in his 60s with acute or convalescent COVID-19.

CDR3 sequence (DNA): TGCGCCAGCAGCCAGACAGGGGAGGGTGGCTACACCTTC. Protein product: CASSQTGEGGYTF. V is TRBV5-1 and J is TRBJ1-2; 8 positions match TRBD1. Unmatched junction bases numbered 6, after V lost 4 bases and J lost 7 bases. CDR3 size: 13 residues. Germline values: CDR1 SGHRS, CDR2 YFSETQ.

The CDR3 coding sequence is TGTGCCAGCAGCTTAGGGCTAGCGGGGAATTTAGATACGCAGTATTTT. Translation: CASSLGLAGNLDTQYF. The rearrangement joins TRBV7-9 to TRBJ2-3, with 9 bases fitting TRBD2. The CDR3 has 16 amino acids. The germline V gene has CDR1 SEHNR and CDR2 FQNEAQ (reference sequence). V dropped 1 base and J dropped 5; count of bases not matched to a gene: 7.

The chain combines TRBV7-2 with TRBJ1-1, with TRBD1 identical over 7 bases. Per germline, CDR1 SGHTA and CDR2 FQGNSA. The CDR3 covers 14 residues. J was trimmed by 3 bases and V by 6 bases; bases with no gene match: 7. The CDR3 DNA is TGTGCCAGCAGTGATAGACAGGGTTACACTGAAGCTTTCTTT. The encoded protein is CASSDRQGYTEAFF.

This clone was counted only a few times. The chain has TRBV4-2 and TRBJ1-4, with D maybe TRBD1 (5 bases). The germline CDR1 and CDR2 sequences are LGHNA and YNFKEQ. The CDR3 sequence is 17 residues long. Trimming took 3 bases from V and 0 from J, leaving 14 bases between them. CDR3 sequence (DNA): TGTGCCAGCAGCCAGTCCGGGGGACTAGCAACTAATGAAAAACTGTTTTTT. Translation: CASSQSGGLATNEKLFF.

The V and J genes are TRBV5-1 and TRBJ2-3, with 7 bases identical to TRBD2. V dropped 3 bases and J dropped 2; count of bases not matched to a gene: 6. The germline V gene has CDR1 SGHRS and CDR2 YFSETQ. The CDR3 runs 15 residues. CDR3 sequence (DNA): TGCGCCAGCAGCTCCTACGGGGGGAACACAGATACGCAGTATTTT. It translates to CASSSYGGNTDTQYF.

The chain is built from TRBV6-5 and TRBJ2-7; TRBD1 agrees at 7 bases. Trimming took 0 bases from V and 5 from J; bases not matched to a gene: 4. This CDR3 has 14 residues. Germline CDR1 MNHEY, CDR2 SVGAGI. The CDR3: CASSYSDRVHEQYF. The CDR3, as DNA: TGTGCCAGCAGTTACTCTGACAGGGTCCACGAGCAGTACTTC.

The rearrangement joins TRBV5-1 to TRBJ1-1; D is uncertain. The germline V gene encodes CDR1 SGHRS and CDR2 YFSETQ. V dropped 3 bases and J dropped 2 bases, with 17 bases sitting between them. This CDR3 comprises 16 residues. CDR3 in DNA: TGCGCCAGCAGCTCCCAAGGTGCAGGTTCTAACACTGAAGCTTTCTTT. It codes for CASSSQGAGSNTEAFF.

This clone was counted a single time. The chain employs TRBV12-3 or TRBV12-4 and TRBJ1-2; D gene uncertain. The CDR3 is 11 amino acids. V was clipped by 6 bases and J by 4 bases, with 6 bases between them. CDR3 in DNA: TGTGCCAGCAGCCTCCCCTATGGCTACACCTTC. Encoded protein: CASSLPYGYTF.

The gene calls are TRBV18 and TRBJ1-4; no clear D. V was cut by 2 bases and J by 0 bases, with 7 bases left in between. Germline loops: CDR1 KGHSH, CDR2 LQKENI. The CDR3 consists of 15 residues. The CDR3 region has the DNA TGTGCCAGCTCACCAGTAGTTGCAACTAATGAAAAACTGTTTTTT. It specifies CASSPVVATNEKLFF. The full variable domain, rest sourced from reference TRBV18 and TRBJ1-4, is NAGVMQNPRHLVRRRGQEARLRCSPMKGHSHVYWYRQLPEEGLKFMVYLQKENIIDESGMPKERFSAEFPKEGPSILRIQQVVRGDSAAYFCASSPVVATNEKLFFGSGTQLSVL.

CDR3 region: CASRWAGGTGNTIYF. In DNA, the CDR3 is TGTGCCAGCAGGTGGGCCGGAGGCACTGGAAACACCATATATTTT. The gene calls are TRBV7-9 and TRBJ1-3; no reliable D call. Per germline, CDR1 SEHNR and CDR2 FQNEAQ (reference sequence). The length of the CDR3 is 15 residues. The V end lost 6 bases, the J end lost 2 bases, and 14 bases lay between the germline ends.

The count of this clone is one. The chain is built from TRBV5-1 and TRBJ2-2, with a possible D match to TRBD2 (5 bases). Per germline, CDR1 SGHRS and CDR2 YFSETQ. V lost 4 bases, J lost 7 bases, and 11 bases lay in between. The CDR3 covers 13 residues. Here the CDR3 reads CASSRRWNGELFF. CDR3 nucleotide sequence: TGCGCCAGCAGCAGGAGGTGGAACGGGGAGCTGTTTTTT. The complete variable domain, with remaining parts taken from reference TRBV5-1 and TRBJ2-2, reads KAGVTQTPRYLIKTRGQQVTLSCSPISGHRSVSWYQQTPGQGLQFLFEYFSETQRNKGNFPGRFSGRQFSNSRSEMNVSTLELGDSALYLCASSRRWNGELFFGEGSRLTVL.

The chain employs TRBV30 and TRBJ2-3; 11 bases map to TRBD2. The CDR3 is made up of 13 amino acids. CDR1 and CDR2 from the germline V gene are GTSNPN and SVGIG (reference sequence). The V and J ends lost 6 bases and 5 bases, in that order; junction bases with no gene match: 4. The CDR3 sequence: CACLAGGGDTQYF. In DNA, the CDR3 is TGTGCCTGCCTAGCGGGGGGCGGAGATACGCAGTATTTT.

The gene calls are TRBV12-5 and TRBJ1-1; D perhaps matches TRBD1 (6 bases). CDR3 size: 14 residues. Germline V lookup: CDR1 LGHNT, CDR2 FRNRAP. V lost 5 bases and J lost 2, with 12 bases in between. The CDR3 here is CASGTGNRNTEAFF. The CDR3 nucleotides are TGTGCTAGTGGTACAGGGAATCGCAACACTGAAGCTTTCTTT.

In DNA, the CDR3 is TGTGCCAGCAGCTTAGCCGTAAATTCACCCCTCCACTTT. Residues: CASSLAVNSPLHF. The gene calls are TRBV7-2 and TRBJ1-6; D unclear. This CDR3 region has 13 residues. V lost 0 bases to trimming and J lost 7 bases, with 4 bases between them. Germline V lookup: CDR1 SGHTA, CDR2 FQGNSA.

J is TRBJ2-2 and V is TRBV24-1; possible D gene TRBD2, 7 bases. CDR1 KGHDR and CDR2 SFDVKD come from the germline V gene. V was trimmed by 2 bases and J by 2 bases, leaving 11 bases between them. CDR3 length equals 16 residues. The CDR3 loop reads CATSDSGGSNTGELFF. As DNA, the CDR3 is TGTGCCACCAGTGATTCGGGGGGCAGTAACACCGGGGAGCTGTTTTTT.

V usage is TRBV6-5 and J usage is TRBJ1-4, with 7 bases matching TRBD1. Germline-derived CDR1 and CDR2 are MNHEY and SVGAGI. Unmatched junction bases numbered 3, after V lost 4 bases and J lost 7 bases. The CDR3 spans 13 residues. The CDR3 loop reads CASSFRTGEKLFF. CDR3 nucleotides: TGTGCCAGCAGTTTTAGGACAGGTGAAAAACTGTTTTTT.

This chain uses TRBV24-1 with TRBJ2-2; a possible D gene is TRBD2 (7 bases). V was shortened by 5 bases and J by 6 bases, with 9 bases between the two germline ends. The CDR3 has 13 residues. CDR1 is KGHDR and CDR2 is SFDVKD in the germline V gene. The CDR3 loop reads CATSVGGPGELFF. In nucleotides, the CDR3 is TGTGCCACCAGTGTGGGGGGGCCCGGGGAGCTGTTTTTT.

This clone is a singleton in its sample. The CDR3 coding sequence is TGTGCCAGCAGCCCCGACTACTACGAGCAGTACTTC. Translation: CASSPDYYEQYF. This chain uses TRBV3-1 (or the pseudogene TRBV3-2) with TRBJ2-7; tentative D call: TRBD2 (5 bases). V was pared by 4 bases and J by 3 bases, with 7 bases between. CDR1 LGHDT and CDR2 YNNKEL come from the germline V gene (reference sequence). This CDR3 is 12 amino acids long.